This T cell receptor beta chain was obtained from a study of blood T cell repertoires in COVID-19. Across the whole study: From the United States, Italy and Spain came samples of acute and convalescent COVID-19. The cDNA or gDNA used as material had been derived from T cells, B-cell-depleted T cells, or PBMCs.

As handled by the study authors: Estimated nucleated cell counts came from reference gene primer amplification. Assay: immunoSEQ multiplex PCR; the TCRdb copy retains only in-frame clones and omits some. V, J and clone size are taken as reported in that table, and D and trimming were inferred from the DNA itself. The sample lists under 200,000 clones; 88% were seen once. Germline lookup yields CDR1 ENHRY and CDR2 SYGVKD. The junction had 11 bases not matched to a gene; V was cut back by 7 bases and J by 0 bases. CDR3 length equals 17 residues. This chain links TRBV10-3 with TRBJ1-4; 7 bases line up with TRBD1. This sequence originates from a man in his sixties with acute or convalescent COVID-19. The specimen sequenced was peripheral blood. In DNA form, the CDR3 reads TGTGCCATCACCTCGACAGGGCCTCACCCAACTAATGAAAAACTGTTTTTT. It encodes CAITSTGPHPTNEKLFF.